This T cell receptor (beta chain) emerged from a study of OX40 agonist ivuxolimab in advanced cancers. The germline CDR1 and CDR2 sequences are MDHEN and SYDVKM. V lost 3 bases to trimming and J lost 0 bases, with 11 bases between them. The CDR3 extends over 15 amino acids. Method: immunoSEQ multiplex PCR; TCRdb's copy keeps in-frame clones and lacks some. The profile covers about 20,000 clones, with approximately 87% appearing a single time and around 49% taken by the ten largest. The specimen was CD4+ or CD8+ T cells sorted from blood, collected in a trial of the OX40 agonist ivuxolimab. The rearrangement uses TRBV28 and TRBJ1-1; no reliable D call. The sequence was collected from an adult with an advanced solid tumor such as melanoma, head and neck, liver or kidney cancer. The CDR3 region has the DNA TGTGCCAGCAGTTTGGTCAGGACCATGAACACTGAAGCTTTCTTT. This codes for CASSLVRTMNTEAFF.